The clone carrying this T cell receptor beta chain was seen many times. Its antigen is currently unknown. The data were obtained in a study of regulatory T cells in long-lasting Graves disease. General study points: Newly diagnosed patients shared 850 to 1,000 public clonotypes; persistent patients shared around 2,500.

The V gene's germline CDR1 is SGHDN and CDR2 FVKESK. The length of the CDR3 is 15 residues. The V and J ends lost 3 bases and 1 base respectively, with 12 bases between them. Specified time point: persistent/refractory GD, antithyroid drugs over 5 years with positive TRAb. TCR sequences were obtained from RNA taken from PBMCs. Arm-PCR of CDR3 regions and iRepertoire HTBI primers were used to build TCR beta libraries. In TCRdb, the multiplex PCR reads were re-called with MiXCR into one record per CDR3 protein. This sample has 300,000 to 350,000 distinct CDR3 sequences, with roughly 21% found just once.

This TCR came from a female donor with Graves disease. Sequencing was performed on peripheral blood mononuclear cells (PBMCs), taken when the disease was refractory, from a patient treated with antithyroid drugs. This chain links TRBV14 with TRBJ1-2; the D is unclear. The DNA of the CDR3 is TGTGCCAGCAGCCACGAACCGGGATATAACTATGGCTACACCTTC. It is translated as CASSHEPGYNYGYTF.